These 27 T cell receptor beta chains were sequenced from one sample in a study of vaccination effects on CD4 cells after COVID-19. Antigen specificity for these receptors is unknown. Generated by immunoSEQ multiplex PCR, the TCRdb table keeps only in-frame clones and is missing some. The sample consists of 22,000 or so clones, about 72% of them appearing once. Antigen-specific CD4+ T cells were first expanded with viral peptide pools by the ViraFEST assay and only then sequenced. Researchers isolated CD4+ T cells once less than 13 days of culture had elapsed. All participants had two doses of either the BNT162b2 or mRNA-1273 vaccine. Material: CD4+ T cells from PBMCs cultured with HCoV-229E spike peptides, obtained after COVID-19 vaccination. These receptors were obtained from a human donor who received a COVID-19 vaccine.

The genes are TRBV6-1 and TRBJ2-3, with D perhaps matching TRBD2 (5 bases). The CDR3 sequence is 15 residues long. Trimming took off 3 bases at V and 4 bases at J, with 14 bases between the two ends. Germline assignment: CDR1 MNHNS and CDR2 SASEGT. CDR3 sequence reads: CASSERAYGADTQYF. The DNA of the CDR3 is TGTGCCAGCAGTGAGCGGGCTTATGGGGCAGATACGCAGTATTTT.

Remarks on this clone: Mismatch with germline at one junction end may stem from a read error. The V gene is TRBV7-9, the J gene TRBJ1-1; no clear D gene. Germline V gene data show CDR1 as SEHNR and CDR2 as FQNEAQ (reference sequence). The CDR3 runs 12 residues. The DNA of the CDR3 is TGTGCCAGCAGCTCGGGAAATTCTGAGGCTTTCTTT. Translating it yields CASSSGNSEAFF.

This chain joins TRBV11-3 and TRBJ2-1; TRBD2 aligns across 11 bases. J was trimmed by 0 bases and V by 5 bases; bases with no gene match: 6. Germline lookup yields CDR1 SGHNT and CDR2 YENEEA. There are 17 residues in the CDR3. The CDR3, as DNA: TGTGCCAGCAGCCGAACTAGCGGGGGCCACTCCTACAATGAGCAGTTCTTC. Translating gives CASSRTSGGHSYNEQFF.

This clone was picked up a small number of times. J is TRBJ1-6 and V is TRBV18, with a possible D match to TRBD1 (5 bases). This CDR3 has 13 amino acids. V lost 5 bases and J lost 8, with 10 bases in between. Germline CDR1 is KGHSH and CDR2 is LQKENI. CDR3 amino acids: CASSGADDSPLHF. The CDR3 coding sequence is TGTGCCAGCTCAGGGGCAGACGATTCACCCCTCCACTTT. Looking up the rest from reference TRBV18 and TRBJ1-6 gives the full variable domain: NAGVMQNPRHLVRRRGQEARLRCSPMKGHSHVYWYRQLPEEGLKFMVYLQKENIIDESGMPKERFSAEFPKEGPSILRIQQVVRGDSAAYFCASSGADDSPLHFGNGTRLTVT.

V and J are TRBV18 and TRBJ2-5; D uncertain. This CDR3 region has 12 residues. V lost 2 bases to trimming and J lost 2 bases, with 3 bases between them. The V gene's germline CDR1 is KGHSH and CDR2 LQKENI. CDR3 DNA sequence: TGTGCCAGCTCACCAACGCAAGAGACCCAGTACTTC. Protein product: CASSPTQETQYF.

The chain is built from TRBV5-1 and TRBJ1-1, with a possible D match to TRBD1 (5 bases). V gave up 6 bases and J gave up 1 base, with 10 bases separating them. CDR1 and CDR2 from the germline V gene are SGHRS and YFSETQ. The CDR3 runs 13 residues. Written as DNA, the CDR3 is TGCGCCAGCACAAACGGGGGGAACACTGAAGCTTTCTTT. Translating gives CASTNGGNTEAFF.

This chain links TRBV19 with TRBJ1-6, with D possibly matching TRBD1 (6 bases). V lost 4 bases and J 0 bases, leaving 13 bases between the germline ends. The CDR3 totals 17 residues. The germline gives CDR1 LNHDA, CDR2 SQIVND (reference sequence). DNA for the CDR3: TGTGCCAGTAGTACCGCAGGGGAAAGCTCCTATAATTCACCCCTCCACTTT. It codes for CASSTAGESSYNSPLHF. The entire variable domain, with the rest obtained from reference TRBV19 and TRBJ1-6, is as follows: DGGITQSPKYLFRKEGQNVTLSCEQNLNHDAMYWYRQDPGQGLRLIYYSQIVNDFQKGDIAEGYSVSREKKESFPLTVTSAQKNPTAFYLCASSTAGESSYNSPLHFGNGTRLTVT.

This chain joins TRBV19 and TRBJ1-2, with TRBD1 matching over 7 bases. Looked up from germline, CDR1 is LNHDA and CDR2 is SQIVND (reference sequence). The CDR3 totals 16 residues. V shed 7 bases and J 4 bases; nucleotides not matched to a gene: 15. CDR3 DNA: TGTGCCAGTAATAAAATAGACAGGGAAAGTGGCTATGGCTACACCTTC. Its translation is CASNKIDRESGYGYTF.

Only a few counts were recorded for this clone. This sequence joins TRBV5-1 and TRBJ2-5; TRBD1 agrees at 7 bases. The germline gives CDR1 SGHRS, CDR2 YFSETQ. The V and J ends lost 3 bases and 2 bases, in that order; junction bases with no gene match: 4. The CDR3 is 14 amino acids. The CDR3 region has the DNA TGCGCCAGCAGCTGGGACAGCGCTCAAGAGACCCAGTACTTC. Its protein product is CASSWDSAQETQYF.

Here the CDR3 reads CASSPAGTFLNTEAFF. CDR3 sequence (DNA): TGTGCCAGCTCACCCGCCGGGACTTTTCTGAACACTGAAGCTTTCTTT. The rearrangement links TRBV18 to TRBJ1-1, with a possible D match to TRBD1 (5 bases). This CDR3 region has 16 residues. Trimming stripped 3 bases from V and 0 bases from J, with 14 bases between. Germline V gives CDR1 KGHSH, CDR2 LQKENI.

The CDR3 region has the DNA TGTGCCAGCAGTCCAGGGGGGGCGGATGAGCAGTTCTTC. Encoded protein: CASSPGGADEQFF. The rearrangement links TRBV3-1 (or the pseudogene TRBV3-2) to TRBJ2-1; D is possibly TRBD1 or TRBD2 (7 bases each). The CDR3 covers 13 residues. The V end lost 6 bases, the J end lost 8 bases, and 14 bases lay between the germline ends. Germline CDR1 and CDR2: LGHDT and YNNKEL (reference sequence).

Only one count was recorded for this clone. The chain links TRBV29-1 to TRBJ1-1; 8 bases fit TRBD1. In germline, CDR1 is SQVTM, CDR2 ANQGSEA. This CDR3 is built from 13 residues. The junction had 10 bases not matched to a gene; V was cut back by 8 bases and J by 5 bases. Here the CDR3 reads CSSNSGQGTEAFF. CDR3 bases: TGCAGCTCCAACTCTGGACAGGGAACTGAAGCTTTCTTT.

V and J are TRBV3-1 (or the pseudogene TRBV3-2) and TRBJ2-7, with TRBD2 matching over 11 bases. The CDR3 contains 15 residues. Germline V gene data show CDR1 as LGHDT and CDR2 as YNNKEL (reference sequence). V trimming: 2 bases; J trimming: 6 bases; junction bases outside the gene matches: 6. In nucleotides, the CDR3 is TGTGCCAGCAGCCAATTTATAGCGGGAGGGGCCGAGCAGTACTTC. This codes for CASSQFIAGGAEQYF.

This clone showed up just a few times. The chain is built from TRBV20-1 and TRBJ2-7; the match to TRBD1 covers 10 bases. CDR3 length: 16 amino acids. The V and J ends lost 3 bases and 2 bases, in that order; junction bases with no gene match: 10. Per the germline V gene, CDR1 is DFQATT and CDR2 is SNEGSKA (reference sequence). CDR3 sequence: CSASRLGQGSAYEQYF. The CDR3 region has the DNA TGCAGTGCTAGTAGATTGGGACAGGGGTCTGCCTACGAGCAGTACTTC.

This clone was picked up a small number of times. The chain carries TRBV5-4 and TRBJ2-2; D possibly corresponds to TRBD2 (7 bases). CDR3 length: 16 amino acids. With 4 bases removed from V and 5 bases from J, the gap between germline ends came to 18 bases. Germline V gene lookup returns CDR1 SGHNT and CDR2 YYREEE (reference sequence). The CDR3 reads CASSAPPGEGTGELFF. Here the CDR3 DNA reads TGTGCCAGCAGCGCACCCCCAGGGGAGGGTACCGGGGAGCTGTTTTTT.

The rearrangement joins TRBV5-4 to TRBJ1-1; D is uncertain. The V gene's germline CDR1 is SGHNT and CDR2 YYREEE (reference sequence). V lost 4 bases and J lost 2, with 15 bases in between. The CDR3 has 15 residues. The CDR3 DNA follows: TGTGCCAGCAGCCCCGTGCCCCCGGGAAACACTGAAGCTTTCTTT. Its translation is CASSPVPPGNTEAFF.

The CDR3 coding sequence is TGTGCCAGCAGCGGACGGGGCCAGACCACAGATACGCAGTATTTT. Translating gives CASSGRGQTTDTQYF. This rearrangement joins TRBV3-1 (or the pseudogene TRBV3-2) to TRBJ2-3; either TRBD1 or TRBD2 may fit D (5 bases each). Trimming took off 5 bases at V and 2 bases at J, with 14 bases between the two ends. Germline V CDR1 and CDR2: LGHDT, YNNKEL (reference sequence). The CDR3 runs to 15 residues.

The chain has TRBV7-9 and TRBJ1-2, with 8 bases aligning to TRBD1. The CDR3 is 16 residues long. V trimming: 7 bases; J trimming: 5 bases; junction bases outside the gene matches: 15. Germline V gene data show CDR1 as SEHNR and CDR2 as FQNEAQ (reference sequence). The CDR3 sequence: CASTREKAGGGYGYTF. In nucleotides, the CDR3 is TGTGCCAGCACCAGAGAAAAGGCAGGGGGCGGATATGGCTACACCTTC.

The chain recombines TRBV21-1 with TRBJ2-7; the listed D gene, TRBD2, was not tested against the DNA. TRBV21-1 is assigned pseudogene status. This CDR3 spans 18 amino acids. The CDR3 here is CASSKEGTSGMAGYEQYF. The CDR3 DNA reads as TGTGCCAGCAGCAAAGAGGGGACTAGCGGGATGGCCGGCTACGAGCAGTACTTC.

The chain links TRBV6-5 to TRBJ2-1, with D perhaps TRBD2 (5 bases). The CDR3 totals 12 residues. Trimming removed 2 bases from V and 16 bases from J, with 15 bases in between. Germline V CDR1 and CDR2: MNHEY, SVGAGI. The CDR3 loop reads CASSYSNGETFF. The CDR3 DNA reads TGTGCCAGCAGTTACAGTAATGGGGAGACCTTCTTC.

This chain joins TRBV5-1 and TRBJ1-2, with D possibly TRBD1 on 5 matching bases. V lost 1 base and J 9 bases, leaving 19 bases between the germline ends. Germline-derived CDR1 and CDR2 are SGHRS and YFSETQ. There are 15 residues in the CDR3. The CDR3 is CASSLPSTGPMSYTF. The CDR3 DNA sequence: TGCGCCAGCAGCTTGCCTTCGACGGGACCCATGAGCTACACCTTC.

This clone was found a few times. The chain joins TRBV9 to TRBJ1-3, with a possible D match to TRBD1 (5 bases). The CDR3 runs to 15 residues. The V gene lost 7 bases and the J gene lost 4 bases, with 18 bases spanning the gap. Germline CDR1 reads SGDLS; CDR2 reads YYNGEE. For the CDR3, the DNA is TGTGCCAGCGAAGATGGGGCTGGTTCGGGAAACACCATATATTTT. Translated, it gives CASEDGAGSGNTIYF.

This clone counts as large. Different DNA sequences within this sample yield the same CDR3. The chain recombines TRBV5-1 with TRBJ1-5, with 7 bases aligning to TRBD1. V shed 3 bases, J shed 4 bases, and the junction held 1 base outside the gene matches. The CDR3 runs to 13 residues. Germline CDR1 SGHRS, CDR2 YFSETQ. The CDR3 nucleotides are TGCGCCAGCAGCTCGGGACAGAATCAGCCCCAGCATTTT. This gives the protein CASSSGQNQPQHF.

The rearrangement uses TRBV4-1 and TRBJ1-1, with D tentatively TRBD1 (5 bases). The CDR3 is made up of 15 amino acids. Germline loops: CDR1 MGHRA, CDR2 YSYEKL. V lost 1 base and J lost 3, with 12 bases in between. CDR3 loop: CASSQGTWGDTEAFF. CDR3 DNA sequence: TGCGCCAGCAGCCAAGGTACGTGGGGGGACACTGAAGCTTTCTTT.

The chain recombines TRBV29-1 with TRBJ2-1, with 7 bases identical to TRBD2. Germline V lookup: CDR1 SQVTM, CDR2 ANQGSEA. The CDR3 is 14 amino acids. J lost 9 bases, V lost 3 bases, and 11 bases had no gene match. The CDR3 region is CSVEVSGGSGEQFF. Here the CDR3 DNA reads TGCAGCGTTGAGGTGTCGGGGGGTTCGGGTGAGCAGTTCTTC.

This chain joins TRBV30 and TRBJ1-6; no clear D. The CDR3 covers 14 residues. Germline CDR1 GTSNPN, CDR2 SVGIG (reference sequence). Trimming removed 7 bases at V and 11 bases at J, with 21 bases between. CDR3 sequence: CASKAARPGAPLHF. The CDR3 region has the DNA TGTGCCTCCAAAGCAGCCAGGCCGGGTGCACCCCTCCACTTT.

V gene TRBV28 combines with J gene TRBJ1-5; no firm D call. Germline V gene sequence: CDR1 MDHEN, CDR2 SYDVKM. This CDR3 contains 16 residues. The V and J ends lost 1 base and 4 bases respectively, with 14 bases between them. The CDR3 is CASSLSARLTNQPQHF. The CDR3 DNA sequence: TGTGCCAGCAGTTTATCGGCCAGGCTGACTAATCAGCCCCAGCATTTT.